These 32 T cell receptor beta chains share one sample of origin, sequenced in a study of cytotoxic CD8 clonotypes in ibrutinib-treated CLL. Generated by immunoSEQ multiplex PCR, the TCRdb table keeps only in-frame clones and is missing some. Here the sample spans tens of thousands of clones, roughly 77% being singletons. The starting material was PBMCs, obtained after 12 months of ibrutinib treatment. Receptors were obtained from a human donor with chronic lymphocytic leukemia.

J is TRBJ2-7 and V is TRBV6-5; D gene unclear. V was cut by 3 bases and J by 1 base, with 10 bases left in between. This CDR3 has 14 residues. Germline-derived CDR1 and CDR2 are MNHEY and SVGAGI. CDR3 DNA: TGTGCCAGCAGTTATCGGGCCGGGTCCTACGAGCAGTACTTC. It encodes CASSYRAGSYEQYF.

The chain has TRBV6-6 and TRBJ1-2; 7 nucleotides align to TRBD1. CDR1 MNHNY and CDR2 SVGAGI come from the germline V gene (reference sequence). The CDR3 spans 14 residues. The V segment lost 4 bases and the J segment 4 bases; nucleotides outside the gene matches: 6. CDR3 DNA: TGTGCCAGCAGTTTACAGGGGAGAAGCTATGGCTACACCTTC. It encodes CASSLQGRSYGYTF.

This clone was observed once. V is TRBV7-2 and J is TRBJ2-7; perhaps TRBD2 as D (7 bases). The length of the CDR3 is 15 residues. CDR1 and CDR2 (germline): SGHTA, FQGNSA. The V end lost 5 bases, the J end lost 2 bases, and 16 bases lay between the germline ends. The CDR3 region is CASSPVGGPTYEQYF. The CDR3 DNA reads TGTGCCAGCAGCCCCGTGGGGGGGCCGACCTACGAGCAGTACTTC.

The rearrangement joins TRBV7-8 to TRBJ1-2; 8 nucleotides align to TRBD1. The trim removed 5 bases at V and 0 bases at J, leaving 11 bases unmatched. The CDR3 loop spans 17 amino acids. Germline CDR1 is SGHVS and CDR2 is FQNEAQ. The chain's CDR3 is CASSPGQDLPANYGYTF. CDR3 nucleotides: TGTGCCAGCAGCCCGGGACAGGATCTCCCAGCTAACTATGGCTACACCTTC.

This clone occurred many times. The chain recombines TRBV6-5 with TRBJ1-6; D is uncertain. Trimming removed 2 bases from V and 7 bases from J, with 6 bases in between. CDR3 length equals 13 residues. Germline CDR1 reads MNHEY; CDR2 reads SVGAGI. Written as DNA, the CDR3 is TGTGCCAGCAGTTACGTTGGGAATTCACCCCTCCACTTT. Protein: CASSYVGNSPLHF.

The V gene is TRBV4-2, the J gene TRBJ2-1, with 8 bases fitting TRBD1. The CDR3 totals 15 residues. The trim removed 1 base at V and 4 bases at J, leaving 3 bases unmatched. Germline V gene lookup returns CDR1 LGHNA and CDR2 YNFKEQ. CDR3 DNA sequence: TGTGCCAGCAGCCAAGGGACAGGGTCTTACAATGAGCAGTTCTTC. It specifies CASSQGTGSYNEQFF.

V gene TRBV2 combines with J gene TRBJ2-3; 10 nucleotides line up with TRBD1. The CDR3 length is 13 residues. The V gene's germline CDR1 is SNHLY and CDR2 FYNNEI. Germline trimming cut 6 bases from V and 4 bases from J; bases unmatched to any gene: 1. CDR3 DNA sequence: TGTGCCAGCAGCGGACAGGGGGCAGATACGCAGTATTTT. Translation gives CASSGQGADTQYF. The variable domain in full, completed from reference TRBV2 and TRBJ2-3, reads EPEVTQTPSHQVTQMGQEVILRCVPISNHLYFYWYRQILGQKVEFLVSFYNNEISEKSEIFDDQFSVERPDGSNFTLKIRSTKLEDSAMYFCASSGQGADTQYFGPGTRLTVL.

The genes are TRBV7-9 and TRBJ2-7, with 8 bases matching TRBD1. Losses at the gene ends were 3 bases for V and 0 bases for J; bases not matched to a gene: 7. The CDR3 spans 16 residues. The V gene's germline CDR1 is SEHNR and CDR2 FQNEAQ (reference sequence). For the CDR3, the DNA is TGTGCCAGCAGCTTCGCCTCGGGACAGGTCTCCTACGAGCAGTACTTC. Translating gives CASSFASGQVSYEQYF. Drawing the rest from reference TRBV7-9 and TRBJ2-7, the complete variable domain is DTGVSQNPRHKITKRGQNVTFRCDPISEHNRLYWYRQTLGQGPEFLTYFQNEAQLEKSRLLSDRFSAERPKGSFSTLEIQRTEQGDSAMYLCASSFASGQVSYEQYFGPGTRLTVT.

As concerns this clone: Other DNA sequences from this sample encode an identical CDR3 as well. For the CDR3, the DNA is TGCGCCAGCAGCTTGGGGGCGAACACTGAAGCTTTCTTT. Its translation: CASSLGANTEAFF. The chain links TRBV5-1 to TRBJ1-1, with D hard to call. Germline V gives CDR1 SGHRS, CDR2 YFSETQ. The CDR3 has 13 residues. V shed 0 bases and J shed 1 base, with 4 bases lying between them.

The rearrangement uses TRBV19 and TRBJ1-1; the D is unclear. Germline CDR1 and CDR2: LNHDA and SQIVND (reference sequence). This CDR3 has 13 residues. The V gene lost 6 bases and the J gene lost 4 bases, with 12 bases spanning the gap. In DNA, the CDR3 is TGTGCCAGTAGGGGCGGGAGGGCCACTGAAGCTTTCTTT. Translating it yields CASRGGRATEAFF.

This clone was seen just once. This CDR3 is CASSLRTASYEQYF. The CDR3 coding sequence is TGTGCCAGCAGTTTACGGACAGCCTCCTACGAGCAGTACTTC. This chain uses TRBV27 with TRBJ2-7; TRBD1 might be the D (6 bases). CDR3 length equals 14 residues. Trimming stripped 2 bases from V and 0 bases from J, with 8 bases between. The germline V gene has CDR1 MNHEY and CDR2 SMNVEV (reference sequence).

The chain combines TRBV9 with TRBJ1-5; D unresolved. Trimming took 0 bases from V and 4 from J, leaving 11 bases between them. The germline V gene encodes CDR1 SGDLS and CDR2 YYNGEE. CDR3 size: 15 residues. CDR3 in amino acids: CASSVGWGRNQPQHF. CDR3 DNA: TGTGCCAGCAGCGTAGGGTGGGGTCGGAATCAGCCCCAGCATTTT.

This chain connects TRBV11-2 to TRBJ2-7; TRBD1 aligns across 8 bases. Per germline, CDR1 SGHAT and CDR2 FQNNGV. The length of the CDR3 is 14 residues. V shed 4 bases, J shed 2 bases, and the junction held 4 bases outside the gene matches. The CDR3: CASSSGTGTYEQYF. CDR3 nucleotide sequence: TGTGCCAGCAGCTCTGGGACAGGAACCTACGAGCAGTACTTC.

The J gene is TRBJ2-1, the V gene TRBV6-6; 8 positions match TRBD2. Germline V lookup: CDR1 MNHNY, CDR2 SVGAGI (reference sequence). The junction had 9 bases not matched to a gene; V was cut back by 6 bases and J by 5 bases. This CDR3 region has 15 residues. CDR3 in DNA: TGTGCCAGCAGCACCGGGGGGGTAGGGGACAATGAGCAGTTCTTC. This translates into CASSTGGVGDNEQFF.

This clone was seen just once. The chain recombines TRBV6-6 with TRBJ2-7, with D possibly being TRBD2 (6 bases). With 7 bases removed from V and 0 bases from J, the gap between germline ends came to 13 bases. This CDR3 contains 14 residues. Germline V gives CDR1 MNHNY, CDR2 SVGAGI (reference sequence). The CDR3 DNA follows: TGTGCCAGCACGAAGCGGGCTAACTCCTACGAGCAGTACTTC. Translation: CASTKRANSYEQYF.

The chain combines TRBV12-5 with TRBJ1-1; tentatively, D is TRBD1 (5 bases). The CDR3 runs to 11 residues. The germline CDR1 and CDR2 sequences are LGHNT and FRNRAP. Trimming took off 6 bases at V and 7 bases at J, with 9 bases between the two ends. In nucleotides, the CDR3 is TGTGCTAGTGGAACCGGGGGTGAAGCTTTCTTT. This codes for CASGTGGEAFF.

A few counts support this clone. Written as DNA, the CDR3 is TGTGCCAGCAGCCCCGGACTAGTTTCAGATACGCAGTATTTT. This sequence encodes CASSPGLVSDTQYF. The J gene is TRBJ2-3, the V gene TRBV7-2; 7 nucleotides match TRBD2. The CDR3 contains 14 residues. The V segment lost 5 bases and the J segment 4 bases; nucleotides outside the gene matches: 6. CDR1 and CDR2 from the germline V gene are SGHTA and FQGNSA.

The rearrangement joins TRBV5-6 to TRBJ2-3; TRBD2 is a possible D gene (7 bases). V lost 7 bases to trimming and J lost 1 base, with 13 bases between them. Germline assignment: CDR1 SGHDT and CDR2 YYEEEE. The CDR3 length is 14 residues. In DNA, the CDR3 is TGTGCCAGCGGGAGGGGGACCCGCACAGATACGCAGTATTTT. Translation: CASGRGTRTDTQYF. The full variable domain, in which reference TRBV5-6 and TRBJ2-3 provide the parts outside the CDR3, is DAGVTQSPTHLIKTRGQQVTLRCSPKSGHDTVSWYQQALGQGPQFIFQYYEEEERQRGNFPDRFSGHQFPNYSSELNVNALLLGDSALYLCASGRGTRTDTQYFGPGTRLTVL.

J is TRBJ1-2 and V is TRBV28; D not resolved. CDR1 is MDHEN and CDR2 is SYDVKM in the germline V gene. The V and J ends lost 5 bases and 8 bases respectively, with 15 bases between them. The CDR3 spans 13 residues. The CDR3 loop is CASSIRGPWGYTF. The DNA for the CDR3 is TGTGCCAGCAGTATCCGAGGGCCTTGGGGCTACACCTTC.

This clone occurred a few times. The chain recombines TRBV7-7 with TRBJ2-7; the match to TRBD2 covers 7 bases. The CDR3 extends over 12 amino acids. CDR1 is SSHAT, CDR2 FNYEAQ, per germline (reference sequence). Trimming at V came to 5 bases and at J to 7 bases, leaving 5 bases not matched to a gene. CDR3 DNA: TGTGCCAGCAGCCCCCCGGGGGGTGAGCAGTACTTC. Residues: CASSPPGGEQYF.

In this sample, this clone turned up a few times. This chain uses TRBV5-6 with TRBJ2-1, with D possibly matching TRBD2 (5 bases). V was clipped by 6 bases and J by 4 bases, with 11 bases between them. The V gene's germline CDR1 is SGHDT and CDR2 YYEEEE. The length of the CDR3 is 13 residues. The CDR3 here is CASTLRTYNEQFF. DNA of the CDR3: TGTGCCAGCACCCTCCGGACTTACAATGAGCAGTTCTTC.

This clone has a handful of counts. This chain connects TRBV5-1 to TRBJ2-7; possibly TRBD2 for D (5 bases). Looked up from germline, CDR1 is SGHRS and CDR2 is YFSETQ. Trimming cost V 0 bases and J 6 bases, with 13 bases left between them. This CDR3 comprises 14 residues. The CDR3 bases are TGCGCCAGCAGCTTGGTCTTGGCGGAGGCCGAGCAGTACTTC. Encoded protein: CASSLVLAEAEQYF.

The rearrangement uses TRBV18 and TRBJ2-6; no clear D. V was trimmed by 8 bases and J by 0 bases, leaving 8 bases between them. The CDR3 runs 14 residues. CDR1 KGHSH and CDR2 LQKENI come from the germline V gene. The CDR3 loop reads CASRPSSGANVLTF. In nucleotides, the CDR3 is TGTGCCAGCCGACCTAGCTCTGGGGCCAACGTCCTGACTTTC.

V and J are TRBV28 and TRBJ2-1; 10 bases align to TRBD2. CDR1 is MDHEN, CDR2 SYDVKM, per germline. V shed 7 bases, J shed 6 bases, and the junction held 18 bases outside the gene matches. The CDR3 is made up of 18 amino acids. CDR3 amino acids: CASTPPGRASGSLNEQFF. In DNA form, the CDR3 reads TGTGCCAGCACCCCGCCGGGCCGGGCTAGCGGGAGTCTCAATGAGCAGTTCTTC.

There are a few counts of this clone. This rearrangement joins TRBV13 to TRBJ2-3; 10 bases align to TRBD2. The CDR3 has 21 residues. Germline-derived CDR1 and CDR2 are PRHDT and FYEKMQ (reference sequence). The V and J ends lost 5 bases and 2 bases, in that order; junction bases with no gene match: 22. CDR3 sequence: CASSPQAYGPSGSGDTDTQYF. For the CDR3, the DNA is TGTGCCAGCAGCCCCCAGGCCTATGGGCCTAGCGGGAGTGGTGACACAGATACGCAGTATTTT. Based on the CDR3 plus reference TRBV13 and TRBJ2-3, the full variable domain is AAGVIQSPRHLIKEKRETATLKCYPIPRHDTVYWYQQGPGQDPQFLISFYEKMQSDKGSIPDRFSAQQFSDYHSELNMSSLELGDSALYFCASSPQAYGPSGSGDTDTQYFGPGTRLTVL.

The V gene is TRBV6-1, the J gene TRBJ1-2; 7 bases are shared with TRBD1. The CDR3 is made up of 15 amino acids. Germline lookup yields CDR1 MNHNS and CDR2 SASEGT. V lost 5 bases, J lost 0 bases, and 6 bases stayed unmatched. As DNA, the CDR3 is TGTGCCAGCAGTAGGACAGGTTGGTCTAACTATGGCTACACCTTC. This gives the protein CASSRTGWSNYGYTF.

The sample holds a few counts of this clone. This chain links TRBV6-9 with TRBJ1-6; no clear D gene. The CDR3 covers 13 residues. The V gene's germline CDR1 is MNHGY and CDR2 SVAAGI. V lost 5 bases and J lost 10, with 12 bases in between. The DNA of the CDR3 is TGTGCCAGCAGTAAAGAGGAGGGCTCACCCCTCCACTTT. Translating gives CASSKEEGSPLHF.

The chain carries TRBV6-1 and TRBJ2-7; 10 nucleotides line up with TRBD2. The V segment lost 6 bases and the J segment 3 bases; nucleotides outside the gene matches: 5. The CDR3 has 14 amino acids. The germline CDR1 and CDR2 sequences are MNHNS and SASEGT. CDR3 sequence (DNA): TGTGCCAGCAGCTGGGGGACTAGCGACTACGAGCAGTACTTC. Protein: CASSWGTSDYEQYF.

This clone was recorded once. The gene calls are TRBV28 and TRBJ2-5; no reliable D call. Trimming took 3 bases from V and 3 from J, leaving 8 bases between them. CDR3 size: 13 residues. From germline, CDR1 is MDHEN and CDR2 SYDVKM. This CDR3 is CASSLRLKETQYF. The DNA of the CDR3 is TGTGCCAGCAGTTTGCGGCTCAAAGAGACCCAGTACTTC.

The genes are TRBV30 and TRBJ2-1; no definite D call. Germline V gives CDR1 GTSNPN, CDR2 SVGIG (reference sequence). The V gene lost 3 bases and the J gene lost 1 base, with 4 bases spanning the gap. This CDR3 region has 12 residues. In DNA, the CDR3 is TGTGCCTGGAGGGGGTCCTACAATGAGCAGTTCTTC. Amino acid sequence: CAWRGSYNEQFF. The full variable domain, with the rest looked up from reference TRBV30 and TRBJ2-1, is SQTIHQWPATLVQPVGSPLSLECTVEGTSNPNLYWYRQAAGRGLQLLFYSVGIGQISSEVPQNLSASRPQDRQFILSSKKLLLSDSGFYLCAWRGSYNEQFFGPGTRLTVL.

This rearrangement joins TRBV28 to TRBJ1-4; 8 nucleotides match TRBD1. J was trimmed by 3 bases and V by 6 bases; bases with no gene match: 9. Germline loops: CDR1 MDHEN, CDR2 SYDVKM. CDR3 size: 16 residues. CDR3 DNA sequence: TGTGCCAGCAGCCCCACAGGGGGACGGTCTAATGAAAAACTGTTTTTT. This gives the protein CASSPTGGRSNEKLFF.

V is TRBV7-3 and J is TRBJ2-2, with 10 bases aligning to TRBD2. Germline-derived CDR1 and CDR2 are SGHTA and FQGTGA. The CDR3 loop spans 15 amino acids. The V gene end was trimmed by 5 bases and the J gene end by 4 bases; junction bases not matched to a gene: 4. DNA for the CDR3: TGTGCCAGCAGCCCCAGCGGGAGGGCCACCGGGGAGCTGTTTTTT. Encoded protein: CASSPSGRATGELFF.